The 5 T cell receptor beta chains in this list originate from one sample, sequenced in a study of shared clonotypes between healthy human individuals (TCRdb year 2020). The library was built by means of the immunoSEQ multiplex PCR assay. TCRdb holds this immuneACCESS table with in-frame rearrangements only. Some clones are missing; in checked studies, unresolved V genes explain under half, and the rest has no known cause. The sample includes 740,000 or so clones, with 73% observed a single time. The top ten clonotypes cover roughly 2% of the sample. The sample taken for sequencing was memory CD4+ T cells sorted from blood. This specimen's cell subset or site label, per the study, means: CD45RA-negative fraction. These receptors were obtained from a woman aged 25 to 45 in good health.

This clone appeared a few times. The rearrangement uses TRBV5-1 and TRBJ1-2, with 9 bases lining up with TRBD1. This CDR3 spans 15 amino acids. CDR1 and CDR2 from the germline V gene are SGHRS and YFSETQ. V shed 1 base, J shed 4 bases, and the junction held 5 bases outside the gene matches. The CDR3 reads CASSLSGTGTYGYTF. The CDR3 DNA is TGCGCCAGCAGCTTGTCTGGGACAGGGACCTATGGCTACACCTTC.

The rearrangement uses TRBV9 and TRBJ2-1, with TRBD2 identical over 9 bases. The CDR3 has 18 residues. Germline V gene sequence: CDR1 SGDLS, CDR2 YYNGEE. J lost 3 bases, V lost 0 bases, and 10 bases had no gene match. The CDR3 here is CASSVGSSREGHYNEQFF. As DNA, the CDR3 is TGTGCCAGCAGCGTAGGTTCATCGCGGGAGGGCCACTACAATGAGCAGTTCTTC.

The rearrangement links TRBV10-3 to TRBJ1-5; no clear D. The germline CDR1 and CDR2 sequences are ENHRY and SYGVKD. Trimming took off 5 bases at V and 5 bases at J, with 10 bases between the two ends. The CDR3 is 13 amino acids. CDR3 nucleotide sequence: TGTGCCATCAGTATCCAGTCCGATCAGCCCCAGCATTTT. Amino acid sequence: CAISIQSDQPQHF.

This clone turned up a few times. The same CDR3 is also encoded by other DNA sequences in this sample. This rearrangement joins TRBV9 to TRBJ1-4; D unresolved. The CDR3 totals 14 residues. CDR1 is SGDLS, CDR2 YYNGEE, per germline. Trimming pared 5 bases from V and 2 bases from J, leaving 10 bases between. This CDR3 reads CASSLGGTNEKLFF. The CDR3 nucleotides are TGTGCCAGCAGTCTAGGAGGGACTAATGAAAAACTGTTTTTT.

The gene calls are TRBV29-1 and TRBJ1-4; the match to TRBD1 covers 7 bases. The CDR3 has 13 amino acids. With 6 bases clipped from V and 2 bases from J, the junction kept 3 bases outside the gene matches. In germline, CDR1 is SQVTM, CDR2 ANQGSEA. CDR3 nucleotide sequence: TGCAGCGTAGGGGACAGCACTAATGAAAAACTGTTTTTT. Protein: CSVGDSTNEKLFF.